This T cell receptor (beta chain) was obtained from a study of T cells in Graves' hyperthyroidism and ophthalmopathy. Diagnoses rested on clinical symptoms, serum thyroxine and TRAb, thyroid ultrasound and orbital computed tomography. J was trimmed by 5 bases and V by 5 bases; bases with no gene match: 8. Per the germline V gene, CDR1 is LNHDA and CDR2 is SQIVND (reference sequence). The CDR3 spans 16 residues. Amplification of TCR beta CDR3 regions was performed using RNA transcripts as template. The TCR CDR3 first-round RT-PCR relied on the HTBI primer set. TCRdb re-analysed the multiplex PCR reads in MiXCR, keeping a single row per CDR3 protein. The sample lists 270,000 or so distinct CDR3 sequences, roughly 15% seen once, with 30% in the top ten.

This TCR was sampled from a woman aged 50 to 60 with Graves' hyperthyroidism that later progressed to Graves' ophthalmopathy. Specimen: blood. J is TRBJ2-1 and V is TRBV19; TRBD2 matches at 11 bases. The CDR3 protein is CASSSQGTSGNNEQFF. The CDR3 region has the DNA TGTGCCAGTAGTTCCCAGGGGACTAGCGGTAACAATGAGCAGTTCTTC. Using reference TRBV19 and TRBJ2-1 for the parts outside the CDR3, the full variable domain is DGGITQSPKYLFRKEGQNVTLSCEQNLNHDAMYWYRQDPGQGLRLIYYSQIVNDFQKGDIAEGYSVSREKKESFPLTVTSAQKNPTAFYLCASSSQGTSGNNEQFFGPGTRLTVL.